The source of this T cell receptor (beta chain) is a study of cytomegalovirus exposure and HLA in healthy donors (dated by TCRdb to 2017 to 2019). A note on the overall study: In an earlier analysis of approximately 640 of the donors, 276 Gb of sequence data and just under 120 million unique TCR beta sequences from roughly 200 million T cells were reported. Around 330 gigabases of sequencing data and around 85 million unique TCR sequences made up an early release that covered approximately 700 HLA-typed donors. Of the 350 to 450 genotyped donors, around 81% fell in the genetic ancestry cluster associated with self-reported Caucasian donors. The study aimed to test whether signatures of past pathogen exposure could be identified by cataloging public T cell receptors. The study used immunosequencing to profile the T cell repertoires of 666 subjects and linked those repertoires to cytomegalovirus serostatus. Along with the approximately 650-subject first cohort, a separate validation cohort of around 120 different subjects was used. To predict cytomegalovirus infection status, the study brought together high-throughput TCR immunosequencing, statistical association of individual TCRs with disease status, and machine learning. A later analysis re-examined previously published TCR beta repertoires from hundreds of donors and added high-resolution HLA genotyping to investigate patterns of TCR occurrence. The later analysis used no new phenotypic data to find candidate immune exposures, relying instead on TCR beta sequences and their occurrence across donors. To decide whether each TCR beta V gene segment behaved as functional or pseudogenic, an earlier analysis of fewer than 750 of the donors relied on high-throughput TCR beta sequencing. Alongside the repertoire data, information on donor age, sex, ethnicity and CMV serostatus was compiled. In a later genetic analysis, genome-wide SNP genotypes for about three fifths of the roughly 670 donors were used, and that subset was treated as a discovery cohort. All discovery cohort repertoires had been generated using a single sequencing platform. HLA typing covered class I and class II loci at four-digit resolution. The number of donors typed differed by locus, with roughly 620-640 for A, B, C, DRB1 and DQB1, around 500 for DQA1, approximately 580 for DPA1, and some 450 for DPB1. Several DR-DQ haplotypes were treated as single units for association and clustering because of strong linkage in the cohort. Among 300 to 500 genotyped donors of the cohort, an average of about 240,000 unique TCR beta nucleotide sequences was sequenced per donor, of which about 20% were non-productive. Summary of the overall study and its limitations: In a later analysis, about 16,000 TCR beta sequences were associated with specific HLA alleles at a false discovery rate of 0.05. This cohort had only TCR beta chains sequenced, and the lack of alpha or paired-chain data limited which features could be detected. Roughly uniform sequencing depth across donors was assumed in presence/absence analyses, although this assumption may not hold. The only immune exposure information available for the cohort was CMV serostatus. A later analysis reported that several top co-occurrence clusters appeared linked to parvovirus B19, influenza, CMV and Epstein-Barr virus. Linkage disequilibrium might explain the correlated functional status among segregating V segments, but an unknown experimental factor could not be excluded. In a later genetic analysis, a missense DCLRE1C variant was associated with V-gene and J-gene trimming of TCR beta chains, and the association was replicated in an independent cohort. A further reported finding was that TCR beta sequences accurately predicted the HLA-A and HLA-B alleles for most subjects in the first cohort. Some IMGT-functional V segments, including TRBV6-2 and TRBV6-3, could not be distinguished by the 87-base-pair reads and were therefore excluded. Strong co-occurrence of HLA alleles, especially DR and DQ, made assigning TCR associations to individual alleles difficult. The earlier analysis of approximately 560 of the donors excluded approximately 15 rarely observed V segments, including chromosome 9 orphons, because counts were too low. The authors suggested that the approach could potentially be extended to other disease states and immunological phenotypes. In the study, around 160 TCR beta chains were listed as associated with cytomegalovirus. According to a later genetic analysis, donors in an Asian-associated ancestry cluster had fewer N-insertions in productive TCRs than the approximately 710-donor mean. Across donors, most TCR sequences were observed very rarely, whereas some public TCRs were present in many individuals. Most CMV-associated TCR beta chains appeared to be HLA-restricted in a later analysis, and the HLA associations seemed to be driven largely by CMV exposure. A few of the identified cytomegalovirus-associated TCR beta chains were confirmed in vitro to be specific for cytomegalovirus antigens. A group of highly shared sequence variants was considered likely to be a technical artifact of the sequencing pipeline. Compared with equally common non-associated chains, HLA-associated TCR beta chains in a later analysis were more clonally expanded and had lower generation probabilities. In a later analysis, TCR association rates were found to vary across HLA loci, with the most associated TCRs seen for DRB1 alleles and the fewest for HLA-C alleles. In an earlier analysis of a few hundred of the donors, most TCR beta V segments were observed in productive rearrangements about 87% or about 30% of the time, broadly matching IMGT annotations. The classifier was reported to diagnose cytomegalovirus status with high specificity and sensitivity in both the original cohort and the validation cohort. Because HLA typing was unavailable for some donors at each locus, only the typed subset was used in association tests.

Measured from the cysteine to the phenylalanine, the CDR3 is 14 residues long. The only DNA kept is the CDR3, 42 bases in frame from the first base. The germline ends are 9 bases apart after V is trimmed by 3 bases and J by 2 bases. For CDR1 and CDR2, the germline V gene lists SGDLS and YYNGEE. The cohort comprised 550 to 700 healthy bone marrow donors. All cohort members were sampled while nominally healthy, although unrecorded immune exposures were likely present. The donor was CMV seronegative and belonged to the group of 352 seronegative cohort members. A peripheral blood sample was collected from each donor, and TCR beta sequencing was performed on peripheral blood mononuclear cells. The Qiagen DNeasy Blood Extraction Kit was used to extract genomic DNA from the blood cell samples. With respect to this clone: What antigen it recognizes has not been identified. The sample holds no much larger clone one base away, and base qualities are not on file.

The library came from the immunoSEQ multiplex PCR assay. The multiplex PCR relied on a mix of 60 forward primers for TCR Vbeta segments and 13 reverse primers for TCR Jbeta segments. A multiplex PCR assay on genomic DNA amplified the CDR3 region of rearranged TCR beta genes. The amplified TCR beta libraries were sequenced on the Illumina HiSeq System as 87-base-pair reads. On the study's bioinformatics: Across the 500 to 850 repertoires, a later analysis counted approximately 75 million unique TCR beta chains, around 11 million of which were shared by at least two donors. A nearest-neighbor algorithm error-corrected the raw reads and collapsed the reads into unique sequences, merging closely related sequences to remove PCR and sequencing errors. CDR3 sequences were aligned to IMGT reference sequences to assign V, D and J gene segments. For a sequence to be retained, a match of at least six nucleotides was required to both a V gene segment and a J gene segment. Rearrangements were called productive when the CDR3 lacked stop codons and stayed in frame with V and J; all others were non-productive. CDR3 was defined according to IMGT convention as the region running from the second conserved V-encoded cysteine to the conserved J-encoded phenylalanine. The earlier analysis of a few hundred of the donors excluded any sequence lacking an unambiguous match to a single V gene segment. An earlier analysis of 587 of the donors called V segments functional above 56.7% productive rearrangements and segregating when the between-donor standard deviation exceeded 5%. To diagnose cytomegalovirus status from the catalog of TCR beta chain sequences, a statistical classification framework was built. V and J gene assignment, in a later analysis, came from comparing TCR nucleotide sequences with IMGT/GENE-DB human TR gene sequences. The TCRdist pipeline was used in a later analysis to assign CDR3 sequences and most-parsimonious VDJ recombination scenarios. In a later analysis, each TCR beta chain was defined by its CDR3 amino acid sequence together with its V-gene family, and reads without a unique V-gene family were excluded. As a way to deal with suspected cross-contamination and a sequencing artifact, a later analysis dropped under 600 nucleotide sequences that were highly shared and had low generation probability. For each public chain, a later analysis derived a clonal expansion index from normalized ranks of inferred template counts within each repertoire. A later analysis computed generation probabilities with a VDJ recombination model fitted to out-of-frame rearrangements, and checked the results against IGoR. A later analysis scored TCR-TCR, TCR-HLA and TCR-CMV co-occurrence with hypergeometric tests, applying a repertoire-size bias correction to TCR pairs. In a later analysis, false discovery rates were estimated by permuting HLA or CMV assignments 20 times. In a later analysis, co-occurring TCRs were grouped using DBSCAN, and TCRdist sequence similarity was added for clustering within HLA-allele-positive subsets. Co-occurrence clustering excluded repertoires with fewer than 30,000 or more than 120,000 public chains, plus five with anomalous nucleotide sharing. In TCRdb, the immuneACCESS table is reduced to in-frame sequences with V and J assigned. These tables do not hold every clone; where another copy was compared, an unresolved V gene accounts for under half, and the others remain unexplained. V and J calls and clone size are as listed in that table; D and trimming were resolved from the DNA. Recorded for this sample are roughly 97,000 clones; around 82% of them occurred a single time. The top ten constitute approximately 1.5% of the sample.

The sequence came from a woman in her thirties or forties in good health and CMV-seronegative. The chain is encoded by TRBV9 joined to TRBJ1-5; the D gene assignment is ambiguous. Specimen: PBMCs. The bases read TGTGCCAGCAGCGAGAGGGATGGCAATCAGCCCCAGCATTTT. Its protein reads: CASSERDGNQPQHF.